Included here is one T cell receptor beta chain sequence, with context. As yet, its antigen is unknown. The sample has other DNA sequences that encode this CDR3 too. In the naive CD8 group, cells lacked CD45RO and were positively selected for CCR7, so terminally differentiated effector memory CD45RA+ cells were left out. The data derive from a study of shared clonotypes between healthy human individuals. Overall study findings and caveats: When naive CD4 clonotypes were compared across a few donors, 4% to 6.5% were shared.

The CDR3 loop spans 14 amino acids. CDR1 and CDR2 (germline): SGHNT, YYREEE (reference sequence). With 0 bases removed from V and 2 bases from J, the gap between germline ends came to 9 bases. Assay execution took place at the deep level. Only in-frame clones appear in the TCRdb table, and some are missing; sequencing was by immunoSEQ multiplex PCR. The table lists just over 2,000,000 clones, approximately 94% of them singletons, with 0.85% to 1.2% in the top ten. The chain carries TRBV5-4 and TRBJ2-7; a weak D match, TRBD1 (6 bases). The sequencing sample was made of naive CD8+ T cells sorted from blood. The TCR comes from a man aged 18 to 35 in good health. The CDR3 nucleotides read TGTGCCAGCAGCTTGGGGGACAAAGCCTACGAGCAGTACTTC. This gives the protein CASSLGDKAYEQYF.